This TCR beta chain was recovered during a study of blood T cell repertoires in COVID-19. Overall study context: The United States, Italy and Spain provided the acute and convalescent COVID-19 samples. The cDNA or gDNA used as material had been derived from T cells, B-cell-depleted T cells, or PBMCs.

The Seattle patients joined while their infection was active and were tracked longitudinally afterward. The protocol was immunoSEQ multiplex PCR, while the TCRdb copy is restricted to in-frame clones and leaves out a portion. Of 200,000 to 250,000 clones listed, 83% are singletons. This CDR3 is 16 amino acids long. The sample comprised peripheral blood. The source of this sequence is a woman aged 25 to 39 with COVID-19, enrolled during active disease. The V call is TRBV1, the J call TRBJ2-2; TRBD2 is taken as the D call from the table, unchecked against the DNA. TRBV1 is given as a pseudogene. CDR3: CTSSHSLRGVTGELFF. CDR3 nucleotide sequence: TGCACCAGCTCCCATTCGCTTCGGGGGGTCACCGGGGAGCTGTTTTTT.